This T cell receptor beta chain was recovered during a study of cytomegalovirus exposure and HLA in healthy donors. Overall study: In terms of ancestry, the Caucasian-associated cluster contained about 81% of the roughly 400 genotyped donors.

Germline V gene sequence: CDR1 MNHEY, CDR2 SVGAGI. The CDR3 length is 13 residues. V was pared by 10 bases and J by 8 bases, with 15 bases between. PCR involved 60 Vbeta and 13 Jbeta primers. The table came from immunoSEQ multiplex PCR; TCRdb's copy has only in-frame clones and leaves some out. The sample yields approximately 200,000 clones, almost 80% seen once. Study-wide findings and caveats: In a later analysis, most CMV-associated TCR beta chains appeared HLA-restricted. The authors later found HLA-associated TCR beta chains more clonally expanded than equally common others.

This clone was observed a handful of times. As yet, its antigen is unknown. The sample taken for sequencing was PBMCs. This chain connects TRBV6-5 to TRBJ1-6; TRBD1 is a possible D gene (6 bases). This clonotype was obtained from a man younger than 35 in good health and CMV-seronegative. The CDR3 DNA reads TGTGCCACCGGGGACATTCTCCATTCACCCCTCCACTTT. It translates to CATGDILHSPLHF.